This T cell receptor (beta chain) was recovered during a study of cytomegalovirus exposure and HLA in healthy donors. Notes on the study in general: Upon later analysis, HLA-associated TCR beta chains proved more clonally expanded than other, equally common chains. Later work associated 16,951 TCR beta sequences with HLA alleles at 0.05 false discovery rate.

The CDR3 consists of 18 residues. V was pared by 0 bases and J by 3 bases, with 9 bases of the junction left unmatched. Germline V gene sequence: CDR1 SGDLS, CDR2 YYNGEE. For this clone: Its specificity is unknown.

The PCR made use of 60 Vbeta and 13 Jbeta primers. Profiling relied on immunoSEQ multiplex PCR, and the TCRdb table lists in-frame clones only, not all of them. The sample lists roughly 100,000 clones; more than 75% were seen once. This TCR came from a human donor in good health. This chain uses TRBV9 with TRBJ2-2; 9 nucleotides match TRBD2. Sequencing was carried out using PBMCs. CDR3 sequence reads: CASSVGLAGGPDTGELFF. The CDR3 coding sequence is TGTGCCAGCAGCGTAGGTTTGGCGGGGGGGCCGGACACCGGGGAGCTGTTTTTT.